This entry is about one T cell receptor (beta chain). The sample belongs to a study of T-cell memory formation after mild COVID-19. The CDR3 is made up of 15 amino acids. V was pared by 6 bases and J by 2 bases, with 8 bases of the junction left unmatched. CDR1 and CDR2 (germline): SGHTA, FQGNSA. TCRdb recomputed calls from the 5' RACE reads with MiXCR, one row per CDR3 protein. The repertoire holds roughly 300,000 distinct CDR3 sequences, with approximately 8.4% as singletons. What was sequenced was PBMCs or a T cell subset sorted from them (not recorded which). V usage is TRBV7-2 and J usage is TRBJ2-3, with 7 bases that match TRBD2. This sequence was found in a man younger than 35 who had mild COVID-19 (a few samples of this study predate the infection). Cell type and time point are not known. The CDR3, as DNA: TGTGCCAGCAGAACACGAGCGGGGAACACAGATACGCAGTATTTT. This encodes CASRTRAGNTDTQYF. The whole variable domain, filled in from reference TRBV7-2 and TRBJ2-3, reads GAGVSQSPSNKVTEKGKDVELRCDPISGHTALYWYRQSLGQGLEFLIYFQGNSAPDKSGLPSDRFSAERTGGSVSTLTIQRTQQEDSAVYLCASRTRAGNTDTQYFGPGTRLTVL.